This T cell receptor beta chain was observed in a study of blood T cell repertoires in COVID-19. At the level of the study: The origin of the acute and convalescent COVID-19 samples was the United States, Italy and Spain.

The CDR3 loop spans 15 amino acids. Trimming at V came to 1 base and at J to 6 bases, leaving 11 bases not matched to a gene. The germline gives CDR1 SQVTM, CDR2 ANQGSEA. This clone was recorded once. Patients at the Seattle site were enrolled during active infection and followed longitudinally. TCRdb keeps only in-frame clones here, not all; method: immunoSEQ multiplex PCR. The repertoire holds approximately 200,000 clones, with under 90% as singletons. The chain employs TRBV29-1 and TRBJ1-2, with TRBD1 identical over 7 bases. Sequencing input: peripheral blood. This TCR derives from a woman over 75 with COVID-19, enrolled during active disease. The CDR3 DNA is TGCAGCGTTGAAGGCGTGACAGGGCGTACGGATGGCTACACCTTC. Protein: CSVEGVTGRTDGYTF.